This T cell receptor beta chain derives from a study of persistence of HIV-infected CD4 T cells (dated by TCRdb to about 2020). Describing the broader study: Suppressive ART had been received by participants for a median of roughly eight years. Apart from two participants who underwent leukapheresis at a single time point, peripheral blood samples of up to 180 mL were collected from participants at multiple time points. The study isolated CMV- and HIV-1 Gag-responding CD4+ T cells from ART-treated individuals to examine antigen-driven clonal expansion of HIV-1-infected cells. Proviral sequencing was used to assess clonality among infected cells, whereas TCRbeta sequencing gauged the clonality of all cells within each sorted population. For the TCR cluster analysis across participants, fewer than 10 participants were included for CMV and about 7 participants for Gag.

This specimen's treatment or condition label, interpreted: suppressive antiretroviral therapy. Cells were stimulated with lysates of CMV-infected fibroblasts at 9 to 10 ug/mL. CD4+ T cells that responded were sorted based on upregulation of both CD40 ligand and CD69. Participants were HIV-1-infected adults who started suppressive ART during chronic infection. For at least 4 years, the participants' plasma HIV-1 RNA had been undetectable, below 50 copies/mL. To be included, participants needed a CD4+ T cell count above 400 cells/uL and a positive CMV serology. Before stimulation, PBMCs were isolated using density centrifugation and depleted of CD8+ T cells. For around 17 hours, CD8-depleted PBMCs were stimulated with anti-CD28/CD49d costimulation, a CD40-blocking antibody, and enfuvirtide, which was added to prevent new infections. Cell sorting was done on a Beckman Coulter MoFlo Legacy or XDP sorter, and dead cells were excluded with propidium iodide. For samples with more than one million cells, genomic DNA was extracted with the QIAamp DNA Mini Kit, and for all other samples the Quick-DNA Microprep Kit was used.

With regard to this clone: This clone's antigen is unknown. Base qualities are not recorded, but no much larger clone differs from it by a single base.

On the study overall, not on this receptor specifically: TCR oligoclonality correlated with proviral oligoclonality within the same sorted populations. TCRbeta richness in CMV- and Gag-responding cells was significantly lower than in anti-CD3/anti-CD28-responding cells; CMV-responding cells had higher oligoclonality than CD3/CD28-stimulated and Gag-responding cells. Only a small number of individuals took part in the study, and only a limited range of antigens was tested. Enrichment of degenerate expanded CDR3beta sequences was found in antigen-responding cells, suggesting convergent selection of CD4+ responses to CMV and Gag. Bulk TCR analyses could not be restricted to the rare CMV-responding cells that actually carried HIV-1 proviruses.

The immunoSEQ hsTCRB assay version 4, run in survey mode, was used to sequence TCRbeta repertoires from genomic DNA. For TCRbeta sequencing, genomic DNA was diluted to about 9.5 ng/uL, and up to roughly 1 ug was used per sample. Regarding the original processing steps: ImmunoSeq Analyzer 3.0 was used for analysis of TCRbeta data, and diversity was computed on productive nucleotide rearrangements. Lower-bound TCR diversity was estimated with the improved Chao index, and clonality with the Gini coefficient using the Immunarch R package. Nucleotide rearrangements that differed but encoded the same CDR3beta amino acid sequence were counted as separate clonotypes. TCRbeta sequences significantly enriched in antigen-responding cells relative to anti-CD3/anti-CD28-activated cells were identified by differential abundance analysis. Using predicted peptide-MHC specificity as the basis, GLIPH2 grouped TCRs into clusters, both for each participant individually and for the merged data sets that combined participants. Sourced from immuneACCESS, this table was stored by TCRdb with only in-frame sequences that have V and J called. A share of the clones is absent; for the studies checked, an unresolved V gene accounts for under half, and the remainder has no known explanation. D and trimming were read from the DNA, whereas the V and J calls and clone size are those reported in that table. In all, the sample holds roughly 20,000 clones, and about two thirds of those were seen once. The ten largest clones represent 7% to 9% of the sample.

The CDR3 numbers 15 residues from cysteine through phenylalanine. The CDR3 DNA has 45 bases and is translated from base 1. CDR1 and CDR2 are read off the germline V gene (reference sequence) as SEHNR and FQNEAQ. V loses 1 base at its end and J loses 5 bases; junction bases beyond the gene matches: 4. This chain joins TRBV7-9 to TRBJ2-2, with 7 bases aligning to TRBD1. This clonotype was sampled from an adult woman with HIV who was CMV-seropositive. Sequencing used CD4+ T cells sorted from PBMCs after roughly 20-hour stimulation, obtained from a patient who received antiretroviral therapy. The sample's cell subset or site label, in plain terms: CD40L+CD69+ CD4 T cells responding to CMV lysate. The encoded CDR3 is CASSLGGGWTGELFF. The nucleotides read TGTGCCAGCAGCTTAGGAGGGGGCTGGACCGGGGAGCTGTTTTTT.